The following is a T cell receptor beta chain sequence with its context. The target antigen is unknown. This entry is derived from a study of T cells in localized non-small cell lung cancer. Whole-study findings and limits: Density of T cells in blood, when higher, went with longer overall survival. Adjacent lung was found to contain a median approximately 60 of the top 100 tumor clones. Of the tissues analyzed, uninvolved adjacent lung showed maximal T cell clonality, greater than tumor.

V shed 2 bases and J 4 bases; nucleotides not matched to a gene: 1. The CDR3 is made up of 13 amino acids. Germline lookup yields CDR1 SGHNT and CDR2 YENEEA. Here immunoSEQ multiplex PCR was the method, and the copy in TCRdb shows in-frame clones only, minus some. Among about 23,000 clones listed, roughly 88% were seen once. Sequences were derived from peripheral blood mononuclear cells, sampled before any cancer treatment. The chain recombines TRBV11-3 with TRBJ2-7; TRBD1 matches at 8 bases. The clonotype originates from a woman aged 35 to 75 with stage III lung adenocarcinoma. The DNA for the CDR3 is TGTGCCAGCAGCTTAAGACAGGGGTACGAGCAGTACTTC. Amino acids: CASSLRQGYEQYF. The full variable domain, completed using reference TRBV11-3 and TRBJ2-7, is EAGVVQSPRYKIIEKKQPVAFWCNPISGHNTLYWYLQNLGQGPELLIRYENEEAVDDSQLPKDRFSAERLKGVDSTLKIQPAELGDSAVYLCASSLRQGYEQYFGPGTRLTVT.